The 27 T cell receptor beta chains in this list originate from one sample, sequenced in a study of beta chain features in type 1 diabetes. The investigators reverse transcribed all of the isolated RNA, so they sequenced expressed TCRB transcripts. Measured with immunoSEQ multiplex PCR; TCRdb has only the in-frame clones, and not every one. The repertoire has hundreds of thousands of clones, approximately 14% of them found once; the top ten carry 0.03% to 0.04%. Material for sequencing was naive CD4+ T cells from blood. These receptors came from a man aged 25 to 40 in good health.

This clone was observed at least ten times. CDR3 loop: CSVRQGTVTDTQYF. DNA for the CDR3: TGCAGCGTGCGACAGGGGACGGTAACAGATACGCAGTATTTT. The chain couples TRBV29-1 to TRBJ2-3, with 8 bases lining up with TRBD1. V was pared by 6 bases and J by 3 bases, with 8 bases of the junction left unmatched. The germline V gene encodes CDR1 SQVTM and CDR2 ANQGSEA. The CDR3 is 14 residues long.

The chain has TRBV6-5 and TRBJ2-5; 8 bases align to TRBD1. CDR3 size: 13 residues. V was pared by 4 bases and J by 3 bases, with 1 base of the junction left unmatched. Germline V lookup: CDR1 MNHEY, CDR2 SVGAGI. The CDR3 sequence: CASSSTGEETQYF. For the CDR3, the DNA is TGTGCCAGCAGTTCGACAGGGGAAGAGACCCAGTACTTC.

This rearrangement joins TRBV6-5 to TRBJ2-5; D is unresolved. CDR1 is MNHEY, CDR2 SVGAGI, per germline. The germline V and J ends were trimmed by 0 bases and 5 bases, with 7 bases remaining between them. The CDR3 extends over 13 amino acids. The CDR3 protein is CASSYSVGETQYF. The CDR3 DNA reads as TGTGCCAGCAGTTACTCGGTTGGGGAGACCCAGTACTTC.

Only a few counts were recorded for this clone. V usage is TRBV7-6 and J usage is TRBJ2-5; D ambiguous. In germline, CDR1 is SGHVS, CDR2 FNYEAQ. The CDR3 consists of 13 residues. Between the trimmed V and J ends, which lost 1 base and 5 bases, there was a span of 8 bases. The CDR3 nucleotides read TGTGCCAGCAGCTTAGGTCTTGAGGAGACCCAGTACTTC. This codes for CASSLGLEETQYF. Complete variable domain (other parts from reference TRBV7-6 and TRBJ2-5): GAGVSQSPRYKVTKRGQDVALRCDPISGHVSLYWYRQALGQGPEFLTYFNYEAQQDKSGLPNDRFSAERPEGSISTLTIQRTEQRDSAMYRCASSLGLEETQYFGPGTRLLVL.

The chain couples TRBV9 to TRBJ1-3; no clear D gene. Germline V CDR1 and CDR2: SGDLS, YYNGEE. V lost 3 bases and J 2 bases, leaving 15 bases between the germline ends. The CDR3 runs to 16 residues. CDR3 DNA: TGTGCCAGCAGCGCCTCAAGGGCGGGAGCTGGAAACACCATATATTTT. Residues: CASSASRAGAGNTIYF. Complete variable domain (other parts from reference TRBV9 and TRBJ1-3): DSGVTQTPKHLITATGQRVTLRCSPRSGDLSVYWYQQSLDQGLQFLIQYYNGEERAKGNILERFSAQQFPDLHSELNLSSLELGDSALYFCASSASRAGAGNTIYFGEGSWLTVV.

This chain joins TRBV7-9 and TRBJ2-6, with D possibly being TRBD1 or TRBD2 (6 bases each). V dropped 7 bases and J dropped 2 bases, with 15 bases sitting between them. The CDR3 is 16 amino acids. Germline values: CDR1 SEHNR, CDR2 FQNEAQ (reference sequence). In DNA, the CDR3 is TGTGCCAGCACCCCAGGAGGGGGAGCTGGGGCCAACGTCCTGACTTTC. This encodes CASTPGGGAGANVLTF. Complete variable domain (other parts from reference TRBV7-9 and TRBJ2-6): DTGVSQNPRHKITKRGQNVTFRCDPISEHNRLYWYRQTLGQGPEFLTYFQNEAQLEKSRLLSDRFSAERPKGSFSTLEIQRTEQGDSAMYLCASTPGGGAGANVLTFGAGSRLTVL.

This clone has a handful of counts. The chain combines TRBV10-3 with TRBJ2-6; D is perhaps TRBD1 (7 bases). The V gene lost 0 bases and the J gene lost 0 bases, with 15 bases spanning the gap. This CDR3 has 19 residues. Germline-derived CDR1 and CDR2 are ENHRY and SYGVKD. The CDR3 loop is CAISESPAGGSSGANVLTF. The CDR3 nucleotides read TGTGCCATCAGTGAGTCCCCTGCAGGGGGGAGCTCTGGGGCCAACGTCCTGACTTTC.

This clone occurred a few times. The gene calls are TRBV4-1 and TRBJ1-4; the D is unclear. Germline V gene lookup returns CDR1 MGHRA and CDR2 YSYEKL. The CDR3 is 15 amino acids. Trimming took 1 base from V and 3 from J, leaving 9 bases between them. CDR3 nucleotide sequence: TGCGCCAGCAGCCAAGGGGCCTGGCCTAATGAAAAACTGTTTTTT. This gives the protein CASSQGAWPNEKLFF.

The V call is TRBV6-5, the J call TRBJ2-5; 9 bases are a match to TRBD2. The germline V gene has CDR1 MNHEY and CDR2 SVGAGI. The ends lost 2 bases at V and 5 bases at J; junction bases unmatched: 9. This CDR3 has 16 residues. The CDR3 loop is CASSYGGAGGGETQYF. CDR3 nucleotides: TGTGCCAGCAGTTACGGCGGAGCGGGAGGAGGGGAGACCCAGTACTTC.

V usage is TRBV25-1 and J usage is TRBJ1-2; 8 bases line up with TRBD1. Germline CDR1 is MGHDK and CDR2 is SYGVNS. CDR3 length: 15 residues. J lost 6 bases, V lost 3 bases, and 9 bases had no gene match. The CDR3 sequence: CASSDVNRGFDGYTF. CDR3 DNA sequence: TGTGCCAGCAGTGATGTTAACAGGGGGTTTGATGGCTACACCTTC.

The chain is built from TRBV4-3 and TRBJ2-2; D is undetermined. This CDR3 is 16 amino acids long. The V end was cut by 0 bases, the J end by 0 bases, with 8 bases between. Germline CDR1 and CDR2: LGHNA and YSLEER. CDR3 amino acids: CASSQDRFPNTGELFF. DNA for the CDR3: TGCGCCAGCAGCCAAGATCGGTTCCCGAACACCGGGGAGCTGTTTTTT.

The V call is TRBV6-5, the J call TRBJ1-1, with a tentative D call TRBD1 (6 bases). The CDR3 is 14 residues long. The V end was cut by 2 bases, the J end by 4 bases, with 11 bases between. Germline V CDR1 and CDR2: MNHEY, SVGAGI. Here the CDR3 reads CASSYQTGSTEAFF. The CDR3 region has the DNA TGTGCCAGCAGTTACCAGACAGGATCCACTGAAGCTTTCTTT.

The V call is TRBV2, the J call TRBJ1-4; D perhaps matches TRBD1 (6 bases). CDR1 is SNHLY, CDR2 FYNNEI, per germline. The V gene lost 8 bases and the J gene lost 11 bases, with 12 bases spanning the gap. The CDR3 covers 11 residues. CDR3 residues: CASLDRNKLFF. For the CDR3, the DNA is TGTGCCAGCTTAGACAGGAACAAACTGTTTTTT.

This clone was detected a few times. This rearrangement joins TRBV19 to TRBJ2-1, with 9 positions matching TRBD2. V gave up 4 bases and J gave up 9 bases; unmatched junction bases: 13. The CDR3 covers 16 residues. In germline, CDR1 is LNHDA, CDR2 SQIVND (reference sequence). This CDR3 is CASSTLAGTSSPEQFF. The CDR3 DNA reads TGTGCCAGTAGTACCCTAGCGGGGACCTCCAGCCCTGAGCAGTTCTTC.

The CDR3 protein is CASSLETQPQHF. The CDR3 coding sequence is TGTGCCAGCAGCTTAGAGACTCAGCCCCAGCATTTT. This chain links TRBV7-9 with TRBJ1-5; D is uncertain. CDR3 length: 12 amino acids. The germline V gene has CDR1 SEHNR and CDR2 FQNEAQ (reference sequence). V dropped 1 base and J dropped 6 bases, with 4 bases sitting between them.

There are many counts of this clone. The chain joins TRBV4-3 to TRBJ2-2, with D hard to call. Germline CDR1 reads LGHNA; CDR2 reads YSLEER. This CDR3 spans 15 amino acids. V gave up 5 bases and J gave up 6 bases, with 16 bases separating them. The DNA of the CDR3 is TGCGCCAGCAGCTATGCCCCGCGACACGCCGGGGAGCTGTTTTTT. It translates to CASSYAPRHAGELFF.

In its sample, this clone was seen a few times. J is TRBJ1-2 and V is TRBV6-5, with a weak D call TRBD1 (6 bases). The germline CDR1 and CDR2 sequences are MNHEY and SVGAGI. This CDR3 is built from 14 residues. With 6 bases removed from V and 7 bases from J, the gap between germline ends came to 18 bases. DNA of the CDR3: TGTGCCAGCAGAAGAGACCAGGGGCCGTCTGGCTACACCTTC. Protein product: CASRRDQGPSGYTF.

The CDR3 DNA is TGTGCCAGCAGCTTCAGGGGCACGAACACCGGGGAGCTGTTTTTT. Amino acid sequence: CASSFRGTNTGELFF. The V gene is TRBV7-2, the J gene TRBJ2-2; D possibly corresponds to TRBD1 (6 bases). Trimming took 3 bases from V and 0 from J, leaving 8 bases between them. The CDR3 extends over 15 amino acids. The V gene's germline CDR1 is SGHTA and CDR2 FQGNSA.

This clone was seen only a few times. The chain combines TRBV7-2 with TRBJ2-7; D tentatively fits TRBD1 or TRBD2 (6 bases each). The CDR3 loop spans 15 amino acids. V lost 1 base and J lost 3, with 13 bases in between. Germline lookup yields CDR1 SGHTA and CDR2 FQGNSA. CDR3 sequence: CASSLGGGGGYEQYV. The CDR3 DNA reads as TGTGCCAGCAGCTTAGGAGGTGGAGGGGGCTACGAGCAGTACGTC.

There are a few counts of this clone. CDR3 amino acids: CASRVLAGSGDTQYF. In nucleotides, the CDR3 is TGTGCCAGCAGGGTCCTAGCGGGGAGCGGGGATACGCAGTATTTT. The chain employs TRBV9 and TRBJ2-3; 9 nucleotides align to TRBD2. This CDR3 is built from 15 residues. Trimming removed 5 bases from V and 6 bases from J; junction bases left unmatched: 10. The germline CDR1 and CDR2 sequences are SGDLS and YYNGEE.

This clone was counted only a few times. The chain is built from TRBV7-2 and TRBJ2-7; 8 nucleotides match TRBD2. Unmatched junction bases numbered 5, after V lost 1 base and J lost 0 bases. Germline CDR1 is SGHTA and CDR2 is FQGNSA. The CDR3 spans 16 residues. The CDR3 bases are TGTGCCAGCAGCTTAGAAGGCACTAGCGGCTCCTACGAGCAGTACTTC. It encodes CASSLEGTSGSYEQYF.

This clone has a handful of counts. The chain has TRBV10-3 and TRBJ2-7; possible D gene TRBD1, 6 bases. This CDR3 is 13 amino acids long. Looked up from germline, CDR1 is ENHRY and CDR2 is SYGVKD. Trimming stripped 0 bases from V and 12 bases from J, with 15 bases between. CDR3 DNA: TGTGCCATCAGTGAGTCTGACAGGTCCGCCGTGTACGTC. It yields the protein CAISESDRSAVYV.

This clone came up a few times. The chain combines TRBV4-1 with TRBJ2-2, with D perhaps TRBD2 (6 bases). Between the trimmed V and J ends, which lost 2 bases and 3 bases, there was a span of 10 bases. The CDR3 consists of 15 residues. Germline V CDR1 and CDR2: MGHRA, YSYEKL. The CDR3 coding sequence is TGCGCCAGCAGCCAATACCAGCGGGACACCGGGGAGCTGTTTTTT. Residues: CASSQYQRDTGELFF.

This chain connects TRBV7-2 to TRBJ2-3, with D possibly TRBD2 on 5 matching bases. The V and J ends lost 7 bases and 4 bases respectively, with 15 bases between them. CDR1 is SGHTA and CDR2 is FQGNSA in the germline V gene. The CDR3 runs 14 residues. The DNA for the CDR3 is TGTGCCAGCACCGGGATAGGATGGTCAGATACGCAGTATTTT. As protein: CASTGIGWSDTQYF.

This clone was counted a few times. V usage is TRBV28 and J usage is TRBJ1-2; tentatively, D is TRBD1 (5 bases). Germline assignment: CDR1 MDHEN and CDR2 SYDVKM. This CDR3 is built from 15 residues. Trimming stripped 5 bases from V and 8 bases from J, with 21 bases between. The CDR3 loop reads CASSTTGTPGRGYTF. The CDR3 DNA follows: TGTGCCAGCAGTACGACTGGGACCCCAGGCAGGGGCTACACCTTC.

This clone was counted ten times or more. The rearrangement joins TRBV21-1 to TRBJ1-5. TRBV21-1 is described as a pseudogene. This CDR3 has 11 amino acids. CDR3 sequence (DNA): TGTGCCAGCAGTAGGGATCAGCCCCAGCATTTT. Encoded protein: CASSRDQPQHF.

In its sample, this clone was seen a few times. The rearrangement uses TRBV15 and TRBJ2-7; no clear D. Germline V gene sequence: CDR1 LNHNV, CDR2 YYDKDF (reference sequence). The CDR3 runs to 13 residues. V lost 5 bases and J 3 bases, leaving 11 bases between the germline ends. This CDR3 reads CATSLRLNYEQYV. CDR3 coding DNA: TGTGCCACCAGCTTACGACTCAACTACGAGCAGTACGTC.